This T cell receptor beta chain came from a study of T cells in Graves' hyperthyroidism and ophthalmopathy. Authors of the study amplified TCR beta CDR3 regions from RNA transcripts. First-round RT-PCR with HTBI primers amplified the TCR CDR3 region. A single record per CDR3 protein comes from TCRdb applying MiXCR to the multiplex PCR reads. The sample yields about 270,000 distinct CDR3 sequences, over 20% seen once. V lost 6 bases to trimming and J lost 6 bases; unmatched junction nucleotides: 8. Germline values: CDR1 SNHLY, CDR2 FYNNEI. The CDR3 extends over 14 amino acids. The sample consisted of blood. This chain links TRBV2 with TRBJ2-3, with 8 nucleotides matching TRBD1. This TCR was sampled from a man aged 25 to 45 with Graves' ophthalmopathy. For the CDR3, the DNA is TGTGCCAGCAGACTAGGCAGGGGGCTCGATACGCAGTATTTT. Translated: CASRLGRGLDTQYF.